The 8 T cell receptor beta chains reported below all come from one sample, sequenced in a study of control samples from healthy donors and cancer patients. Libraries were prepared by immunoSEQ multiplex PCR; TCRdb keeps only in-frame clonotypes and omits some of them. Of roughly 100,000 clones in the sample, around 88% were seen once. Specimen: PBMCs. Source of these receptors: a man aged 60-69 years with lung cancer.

CDR3 loop: CASRAEGHGGNTIYF. Written as DNA, the CDR3 is TGTGCCAGCAGGGCCGAGGGACATGGCGGAAACACCATATATTTT. The chain combines TRBV6-5 with TRBJ1-3; maybe TRBD1 (6 bases). This CDR3 has 15 residues. Trimming shortened V by 6 bases and J by 4 bases, and 16 bases separated the two germline ends. CDR1 is MNHEY, CDR2 SVGAGI, per germline.

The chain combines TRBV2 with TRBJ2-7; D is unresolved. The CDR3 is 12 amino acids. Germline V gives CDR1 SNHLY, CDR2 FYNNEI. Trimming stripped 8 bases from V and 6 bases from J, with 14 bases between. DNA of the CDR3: TGTGCCAGCGGACGGGTACCAGGCGAGCAGTACTTC. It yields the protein CASGRVPGEQYF.

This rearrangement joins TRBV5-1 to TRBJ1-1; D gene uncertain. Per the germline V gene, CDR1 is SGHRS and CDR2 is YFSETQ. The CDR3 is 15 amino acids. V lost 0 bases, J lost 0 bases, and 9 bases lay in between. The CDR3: CASSLADFMNTEAFF. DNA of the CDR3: TGCGCCAGCAGCTTGGCCGACTTCATGAACACTGAAGCTTTCTTT.

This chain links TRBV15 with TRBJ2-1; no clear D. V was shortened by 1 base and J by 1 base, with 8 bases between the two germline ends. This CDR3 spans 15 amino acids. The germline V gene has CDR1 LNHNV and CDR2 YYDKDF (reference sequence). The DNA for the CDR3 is TGTGCCACCAGCAGAGCAGCCGAATCCTACAATGAGCAGTTCTTC. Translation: CATSRAAESYNEQFF.

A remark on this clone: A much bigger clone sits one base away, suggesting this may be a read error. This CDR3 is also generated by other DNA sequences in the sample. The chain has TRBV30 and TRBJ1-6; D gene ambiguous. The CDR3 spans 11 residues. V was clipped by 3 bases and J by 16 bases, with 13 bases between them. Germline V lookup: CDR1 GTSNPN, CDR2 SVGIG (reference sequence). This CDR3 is CAWRLGARLHF. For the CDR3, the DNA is TGTGCCTGGAGGTTGGGAGCCAGACTCCACTTT.

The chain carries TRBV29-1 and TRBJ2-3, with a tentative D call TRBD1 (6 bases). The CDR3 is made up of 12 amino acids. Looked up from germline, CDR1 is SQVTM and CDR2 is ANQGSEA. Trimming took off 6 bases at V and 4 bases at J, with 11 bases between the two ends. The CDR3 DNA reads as TGCAGCGTGAACAGGGAACCAGATACGCAGTATTTT. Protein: CSVNREPDTQYF.

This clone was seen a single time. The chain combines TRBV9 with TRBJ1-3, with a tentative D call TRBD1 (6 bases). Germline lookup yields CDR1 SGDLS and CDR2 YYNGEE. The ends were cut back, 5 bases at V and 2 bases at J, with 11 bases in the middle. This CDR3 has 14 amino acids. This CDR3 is CASRRRGAGNTIYF. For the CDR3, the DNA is TGTGCCAGCAGACGCAGGGGAGCTGGAAACACCATATATTTT. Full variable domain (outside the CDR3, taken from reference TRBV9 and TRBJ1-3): DSGVTQTPKHLITATGQRVTLRCSPRSGDLSVYWYQQSLDQGLQFLIQYYNGEERAKGNILERFSAQQFPDLHSELNLSSLELGDSALYFCASRRRGAGNTIYFGEGSWLTVV.

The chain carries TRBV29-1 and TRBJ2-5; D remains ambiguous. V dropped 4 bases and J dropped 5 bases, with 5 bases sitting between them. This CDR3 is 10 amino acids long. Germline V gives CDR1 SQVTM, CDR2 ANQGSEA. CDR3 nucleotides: TGCAGCGTTGGGGCGGAGACCCAGTACTTC. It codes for CSVGAETQYF.